This T cell receptor (beta chain) was captured by sequencing in a study of siplizumab effects on memory and regulatory T cells. Study-level results: Alloreactive sequences from unstimulated CD4+ memory cells fell significantly with siplizumab.

TCRdb's copy holds only in-frame clones and misses some; the assay was immunoSEQ multiplex PCR. The sample lists about 110,000 clones; approximately 90% were seen once. On this clone itself: As yet, its antigen is unknown.

The clonotype was recovered from a human donor in good health. The source material was Tregs sorted from blood.

The chain's CDR3 is CASSFDSSYGYTF. DNA for the CDR3: TGTGCCAGTAGCTTCGACAGTTCTTATGGCTACACCTTC. The chain employs TRBV19 and TRBJ1-2, with D perhaps matching TRBD1 (5 bases). The V gene lost 6 bases and the J gene lost 5 bases, with 13 bases spanning the gap. The CDR3 extends over 13 amino acids. Germline V gene lookup returns CDR1 LNHDA and CDR2 SQIVND (reference sequence).